This T cell receptor (beta chain) was found in a study of T cell changes during pregnancy in multiple sclerosis. J lost 4 bases, V lost 7 bases, and 8 bases had no gene match. Germline loops: CDR1 MNHEY, CDR2 SMNVEV (reference sequence). CDR3 length equals 14 residues. Profiling relied on immunoSEQ multiplex PCR, and the TCRdb table lists in-frame clones only, not all of them. The table has about 40,000 clones, 90% to 95% seen once. The gene calls are TRBV27 and TRBJ1-2; 8 bases align to TRBD1. The origin of this receptor is a female donor with multiple sclerosis, enrolled in a pregnancy study. Sequencing used CD8+ T cells from peripheral blood mononuclear cells, obtained before pregnancy. The CDR3 loop is CASMSGGEGYGYTF. CDR3 DNA sequence: TGTGCCAGCATGTCAGGGGGCGAGGGCTATGGCTACACCTTC.